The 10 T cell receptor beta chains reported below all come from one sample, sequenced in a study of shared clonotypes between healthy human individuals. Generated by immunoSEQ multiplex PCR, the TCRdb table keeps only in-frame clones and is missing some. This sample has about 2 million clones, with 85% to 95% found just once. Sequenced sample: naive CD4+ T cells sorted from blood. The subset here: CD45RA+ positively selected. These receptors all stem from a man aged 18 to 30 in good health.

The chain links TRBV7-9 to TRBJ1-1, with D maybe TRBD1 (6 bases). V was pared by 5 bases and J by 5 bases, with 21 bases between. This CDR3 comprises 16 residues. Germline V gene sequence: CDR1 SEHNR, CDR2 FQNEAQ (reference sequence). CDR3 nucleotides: TGTGCCAGCAGCACGATAGTACCAGGGGCGAGGACTGAAGCTTTCTTT. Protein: CASSTIVPGARTEAFF.

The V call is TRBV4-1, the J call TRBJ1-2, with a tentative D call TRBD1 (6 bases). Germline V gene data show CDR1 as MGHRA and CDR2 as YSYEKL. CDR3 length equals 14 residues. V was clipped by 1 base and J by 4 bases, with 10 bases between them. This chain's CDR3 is CASSQGEGGYGYTF. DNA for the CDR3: TGCGCCAGCAGCCAAGGGGAGGGGGGCTATGGCTACACCTTC.

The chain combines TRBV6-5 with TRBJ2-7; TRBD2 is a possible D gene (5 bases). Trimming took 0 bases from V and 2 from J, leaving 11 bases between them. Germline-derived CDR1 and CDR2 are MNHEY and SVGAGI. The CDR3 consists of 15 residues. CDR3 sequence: CASSYSVGAPYEQYF. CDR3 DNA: TGTGCCAGCAGTTACTCGGTGGGAGCGCCCTACGAGCAGTACTTC.

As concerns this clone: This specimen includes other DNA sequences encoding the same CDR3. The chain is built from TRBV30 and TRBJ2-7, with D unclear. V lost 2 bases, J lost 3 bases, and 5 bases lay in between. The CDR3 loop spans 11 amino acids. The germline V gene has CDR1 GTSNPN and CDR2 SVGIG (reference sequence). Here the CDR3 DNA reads TGTGCCTGGAGTAGAGACTACGAGCAGTACTTC. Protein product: CAWSRDYEQYF.

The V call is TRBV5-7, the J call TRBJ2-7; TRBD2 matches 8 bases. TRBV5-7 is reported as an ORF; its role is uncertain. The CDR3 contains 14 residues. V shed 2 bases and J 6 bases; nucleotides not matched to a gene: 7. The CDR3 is CASSLTGGRSEQYF. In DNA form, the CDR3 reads TGTGCCAGCAGCTTAACGGGGGGGCGGAGCGAGCAGTACTTC.

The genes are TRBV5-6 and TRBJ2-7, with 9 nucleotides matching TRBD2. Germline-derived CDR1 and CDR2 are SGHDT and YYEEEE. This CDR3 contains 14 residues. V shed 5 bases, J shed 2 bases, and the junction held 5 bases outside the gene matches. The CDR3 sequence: CASRLAGSAYEQYF. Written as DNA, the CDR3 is TGTGCCAGCAGGCTAGCGGGAAGCGCCTACGAGCAGTACTTC.

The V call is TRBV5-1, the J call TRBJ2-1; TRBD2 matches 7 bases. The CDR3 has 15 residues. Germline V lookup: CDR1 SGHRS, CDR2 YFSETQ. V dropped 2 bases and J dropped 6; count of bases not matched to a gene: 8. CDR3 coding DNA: TGCGCCAGCAGCTTCTACAGCGGGAATGTCAATGAGCAGTTCTTC. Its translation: CASSFYSGNVNEQFF. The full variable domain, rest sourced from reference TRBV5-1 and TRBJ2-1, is KAGVTQTPRYLIKTRGQQVTLSCSPISGHRSVSWYQQTPGQGLQFLFEYFSETQRNKGNFPGRFSGRQFSNSRSEMNVSTLELGDSALYLCASSFYSGNVNEQFFGPGTRLTVL.

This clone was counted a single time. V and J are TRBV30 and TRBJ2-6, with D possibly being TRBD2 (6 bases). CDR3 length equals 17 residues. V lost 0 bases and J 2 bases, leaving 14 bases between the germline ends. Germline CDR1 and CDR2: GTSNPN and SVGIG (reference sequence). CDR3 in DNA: TGTGCCTGGAGTGTGGAGGGAGCCCTGGCTGGGGCCAACGTCCTGACTTTC. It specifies CAWSVEGALAGANVLTF.

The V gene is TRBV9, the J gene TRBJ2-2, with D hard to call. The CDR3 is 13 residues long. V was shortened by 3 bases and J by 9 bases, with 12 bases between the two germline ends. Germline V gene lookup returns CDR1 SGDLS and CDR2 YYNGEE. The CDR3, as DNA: TGTGCCAGCAGCGGACTTCCGAACCGGGAGCTGTTTTTT. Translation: CASSGLPNRELFF.

The CDR3 region has the DNA TGTGCCAGCAGCCCCGGACGGCACACTGAAGCTTTCTTT. This sequence encodes CASSPGRHTEAFF. This sequence joins TRBV6-5 and TRBJ1-1; D uncertain. Germline CDR1 MNHEY, CDR2 SVGAGI. With 6 bases removed from V and 3 bases from J, the gap between germline ends came to 11 bases. This CDR3 region has 13 residues.